This TCR beta chain is from a study of shared clonotypes between healthy human individuals. Repertoires were generated with immunoSEQ multiplex PCR, while TCRdb's copy carries only in-frame clones and drops some. The table has about 1 million clones, 65% to 80% seen once. The germline V gene encodes CDR1 SGHTA and CDR2 FQGNSA. This CDR3 is built from 16 residues. J was trimmed by 3 bases and V by 2 bases; bases with no gene match: 4. This TCR was sampled from a man younger than 35 in good health. Sequencing used memory CD4+ T cells sorted from blood. Subset noted: CD45RA-negative fraction. J is TRBJ1-5 and V is TRBV7-2, with 10 bases matching TRBD1. The CDR3: CASSLSTGGFNQPQHF. For the CDR3, the DNA is TGTGCCAGCAGCTTATCGACAGGGGGCTTCAATCAGCCCCAGCATTTT.